The 30 T cell receptor beta chains reported below all come from one sample, sequenced in a study of blood T cell repertoires in COVID-19. Profiled with immunoSEQ multiplex PCR; TCRdb holds only in-frame clones, not every one. The data contain about 62,000 clones, 85% to 90% of them singletons. Material for sequencing was peripheral blood. These receptors were taken from a human donor in a cohort sampled during active COVID-19.

The rearrangement links TRBV6-5 to TRBJ2-1, with 9 bases identical to TRBD2. Looked up from germline, CDR1 is MNHEY and CDR2 is SVGAGI. V lost 0 bases and J lost 7; bases outside the gene matches: 7. The CDR3 totals 16 residues. CDR3 DNA: TGTGCCAGCAGTTACTCGATCCTAGCGGGGAATAATGAGCAGTTCTTC. Amino acid sequence: CASSYSILAGNNEQFF.

The chain is built from TRBV4-1 and TRBJ1-2; D perhaps matches TRBD1 (6 bases). Looked up from germline, CDR1 is MGHRA and CDR2 is YSYEKL. CDR3 length: 15 amino acids. The V gene lost 0 bases and the J gene lost 4 bases, with 12 bases spanning the gap. CDR3 sequence reads: CASSQDPSGAYGYTF. In DNA, the CDR3 is TGCGCCAGCAGCCAAGATCCGTCAGGGGCCTATGGCTACACCTTC.

The J gene is TRBJ1-1, the V gene TRBV18; no clear D. Trimming took 3 bases from V and 8 from J, leaving 19 bases between them. The CDR3 totals 15 residues. Germline CDR1 reads KGHSH; CDR2 reads LQKENI. As DNA, the CDR3 is TGTGCCAGCTCACCCACCCCCGAGCCGAGTAACGAAGCTTTCTTT. Translated, it gives CASSPTPEPSNEAFF.

The chain carries TRBV3-1 (or the pseudogene TRBV3-2) and TRBJ2-2; D is unclear. The germline V gene encodes CDR1 LGHDT and CDR2 YNNKEL (reference sequence). This CDR3 contains 13 residues. V was cut by 4 bases and J by 6 bases, with 9 bases left in between. The CDR3: CASSLSDAGELFF. The CDR3 nucleotides read TGTGCCAGCAGCCTCAGCGACGCCGGGGAGCTGTTTTTT.

V usage is TRBV29-1 and J usage is TRBJ2-7; 7 bases fit TRBD2. The germline gives CDR1 SQVTM, CDR2 ANQGSEA. CDR3 size: 13 residues. J gave up 4 bases and V 4 bases, and 7 bases lay outside the gene matches. As DNA, the CDR3 is TGCAGCGTTGTGGCTAGCGGAATATACGAGCAGTACTTC. Amino acids: CSVVASGIYEQYF.

The chain combines TRBV20-1 with TRBJ2-7; possible D gene TRBD2, 6 bases. The CDR3 runs 11 residues. Per the germline V gene, CDR1 is DFQATT and CDR2 is SNEGSKA (reference sequence). The ends were cut back, 6 bases at V and 8 bases at J, with 14 bases in the middle. CDR3 residues: CSAIEGGKQYF. CDR3 nucleotide sequence: TGCAGTGCCATAGAGGGCGGGAAGCAGTACTTC.

The rearrangement links TRBV11-2 to TRBJ2-1, with TRBD2 identical over 8 bases. This CDR3 has 16 residues. Germline V lookup: CDR1 SGHAT, CDR2 FQNNGV. V was pared by 5 bases and J by 9 bases, with 15 bases of the junction left unmatched. The CDR3 here is CASSDRVAGRLGEQFF. The CDR3 DNA is TGTGCCAGCAGCGACCGAGTAGCGGGGAGGTTAGGTGAGCAGTTCTTC.

The chain combines TRBV4-1 with TRBJ2-5; 8 bases map to TRBD2. CDR1 is MGHRA, CDR2 YSYEKL, per germline. The CDR3 runs to 14 residues. V dropped 3 bases and J dropped 8; count of bases not matched to a gene: 8. The chain's CDR3 is CASSQSGGRDTQYF. CDR3 nucleotides: TGCGCCAGCAGCCAGTCGGGGGGGCGGGATACCCAGTACTTC.

This clone was picked up one time. J is TRBJ1-5 and V is TRBV19; D unresolved. This CDR3 is built from 13 residues. The V gene lost 6 bases and the J gene lost 2 bases, with 8 bases spanning the gap. Germline loops: CDR1 LNHDA, CDR2 SQIVND (reference sequence). The CDR3, as DNA: TGTGCCAGTAGGCCTGAGGGCAATCAGCCCCAGCATTTT. Encoded protein: CASRPEGNQPQHF.

This rearrangement joins TRBV20-1 to TRBJ2-7; the match to TRBD1 covers 7 bases. V lost 3 bases to trimming and J lost 2 bases; unmatched junction nucleotides: 7. The CDR3 extends over 14 amino acids. CDR1 and CDR2 (germline): DFQATT, SNEGSKA (reference sequence). This chain's CDR3 is CSASVLGTAYEQYF. The DNA of the CDR3 is TGCAGTGCTAGTGTATTAGGGACAGCCTACGAGCAGTACTTC.

This chain uses TRBV3-1 (or the pseudogene TRBV3-2) with TRBJ2-1; possible D gene TRBD1, 5 bases. Germline CDR1 LGHDT, CDR2 YNNKEL (reference sequence). This CDR3 comprises 15 residues. The V and J ends lost 0 bases and 7 bases respectively, with 13 bases between them. CDR3 protein: CASSQDPGWENEQFF. DNA for the CDR3: TGTGCCAGCAGCCAAGATCCAGGGTGGGAAAATGAGCAGTTCTTC.

The chain carries TRBV15 and TRBJ1-5; D call uncertain. Germline CDR1 is LNHNV and CDR2 is YYDKDF (reference sequence). The germline V and J ends were trimmed by 9 bases and 2 bases, with 11 bases remaining between them. The CDR3 has 13 amino acids. Here the CDR3 DNA reads TGTGCCACTGGACTTTACCGCAATCAGCCCCAGCATTTT. This translates into CATGLYRNQPQHF.

The chain employs TRBV21-1 and TRBJ1-3; the table gives TRBD1 as D, unverified against the DNA. TRBV21-1 is termed a pseudogene. The CDR3 runs 15 residues. The CDR3: CASSKVYRSGNTIYF. The DNA for the CDR3 is TGTGCCAGCAGCAAAGTGTACAGATCTGGAAACACCATATATTTT.

This clone was detected a few times. The rearrangement uses TRBV4-1 and TRBJ1-3; D perhaps matches TRBD1 (6 bases). Germline assignment: CDR1 MGHRA and CDR2 YSYEKL. Deletions cut 4 bases from V and 1 base from J, with 11 bases between. The CDR3 is 15 amino acids. CDR3 sequence reads: CASSPTGTSGNTIYF. The DNA for the CDR3 is TGCGCCAGCAGCCCAACAGGGACGTCTGGAAACACCATATATTTT.

The V and J genes are TRBV5-1 and TRBJ1-1; tentative D call: TRBD1 (5 bases). The germline CDR1 and CDR2 sequences are SGHRS and YFSETQ. Trimming removed 2 bases at V and 0 bases at J, with 8 bases between. The CDR3 runs 14 residues. In DNA, the CDR3 is TGCGCCAGCAGCTTAGGACATATGAACACTGAAGCTTTCTTT. Encoded protein: CASSLGHMNTEAFF. Based on the CDR3 plus reference TRBV5-1 and TRBJ1-1, the full variable domain is KAGVTQTPRYLIKTRGQQVTLSCSPISGHRSVSWYQQTPGQGLQFLFEYFSETQRNKGNFPGRFSGRQFSNSRSEMNVSTLELGDSALYLCASSLGHMNTEAFFGQGTRLTVV.

The chain links TRBV6-5 to TRBJ2-7, with 7 bases that match TRBD2. Trimming took 4 bases from V and 0 from J; bases not matched to a gene: 6. Germline V gene lookup returns CDR1 MNHEY and CDR2 SVGAGI. This CDR3 spans 15 amino acids. DNA for the CDR3: TGTGCCAGCAGTTTGGGCAGCGGGGCCTCCTACGAGCAGTACTTC. Its protein is CASSLGSGASYEQYF.

The rearrangement links TRBV28 to TRBJ2-7; no definite D call. This CDR3 contains 11 residues. Germline CDR1 MDHEN, CDR2 SYDVKM. The V end was cut by 4 bases, the J end by 3 bases, with 4 bases between. The CDR3 DNA reads as TGTGCCAGCAGTTATCACTACGAGCAGTACTTC. Translating gives CASSYHYEQYF.

The chain links TRBV13 to TRBJ2-2; no clear D. V was clipped by 0 bases and J by 2 bases, with 4 bases between them. Germline values: CDR1 PRHDT, CDR2 FYEKMQ (reference sequence). This CDR3 contains 14 residues. CDR3 amino acids: CASSLGLNTGELFF. The CDR3 bases are TGTGCCAGCAGCTTAGGACTTAACACCGGGGAGCTGTTTTTT.

The gene calls are TRBV29-1 and TRBJ1-2; D perhaps matches TRBD1 (6 bases). The CDR3 extends over 13 amino acids. The germline gives CDR1 SQVTM, CDR2 ANQGSEA. Trimming stripped 7 bases from V and 2 bases from J, with 14 bases between. CDR3 residues: CSDLWTANYGYTF. CDR3 in DNA: TGCAGCGACCTCTGGACAGCAAACTATGGCTACACCTTC.

In nucleotides, the CDR3 is TGTGCCAGCAGTTACTCAGGGGTTATGCAGCCCCAGCATTTT. It yields the protein CASSYSGVMQPQHF. The rearrangement links TRBV6-2 or TRBV6-3 to TRBJ1-5, with D perhaps matching TRBD1 (5 bases). Trimming removed 0 bases at V and 7 bases at J, with 10 bases between. The CDR3 is 14 residues long. Per the germline V gene, CDR1 is MNHEY and CDR2 is SVGEGT.

The chain uses TRBV11-2 and TRBJ2-7; D is perhaps TRBD1 (5 bases). There are 15 residues in the CDR3. Between the trimmed V and J ends, which lost 2 bases and 5 bases, there was a span of 16 bases. Germline values: CDR1 SGHAT, CDR2 FQNNGV. Here the CDR3 DNA reads TGTGCCAGCAGCTTATATATGGGGCTCCTAAACGAGCAGTACTTC. The encoded protein is CASSLYMGLLNEQYF.

This chain joins TRBV24-1 and TRBJ1-1, with 7 bases matching TRBD1. The CDR3 runs to 15 residues. V lost 4 bases to trimming and J lost 4 bases; unmatched junction nucleotides: 8. Germline CDR1 is KGHDR and CDR2 is SFDVKD. The CDR3 region has the DNA TGTGCCACCAGTGACCCAACAGGGGATGTCACTGAAGCTTTCTTT. Amino acids: CATSDPTGDVTEAFF.

The J gene is TRBJ2-1, the V gene TRBV5-4; D remains unclear. The CDR3 loop spans 18 amino acids. Trimming shortened V by 3 bases and J by 3 bases, and 22 bases separated the two germline ends. Germline V lookup: CDR1 SGHNT, CDR2 YYREEE (reference sequence). Here the CDR3 reads CASSWSVYGGAFYNEQFF. The DNA of the CDR3 is TGTGCCAGCAGCTGGAGTGTCTACGGCGGAGCCTTCTACAATGAGCAGTTCTTC.

The chain uses TRBV18 and TRBJ1-2, with 7 bases matching TRBD1. This CDR3 has 15 amino acids. Trimming took 3 bases from V and 4 from J; bases not matched to a gene: 8. Germline V gives CDR1 KGHSH, CDR2 LQKENI. The CDR3 reads CASSPTGTEIYGYTF. The CDR3 DNA follows: TGTGCCAGCTCACCGACAGGGACGGAGATCTATGGCTACACCTTC.

The genes are TRBV30 and TRBJ2-1; 7 bases are a match to TRBD2. V trimming: 2 bases; J trimming: 0 bases; junction bases outside the gene matches: 4. The CDR3 is 15 amino acids. Looked up from germline, CDR1 is GTSNPN and CDR2 is SVGIG (reference sequence). CDR3: CAWSRGGSSYNEQFF. CDR3 nucleotides: TGTGCCTGGAGTCGCGGGGGAAGCTCCTACAATGAGCAGTTCTTC. The variable domain in full, with the rest retrieved from reference TRBV30 and TRBJ2-1, is SQTIHQWPATLVQPVGSPLSLECTVEGTSNPNLYWYRQAAGRGLQLLFYSVGIGQISSEVPQNLSASRPQDRQFILSSKKLLLSDSGFYLCAWSRGGSSYNEQFFGPGTRLTVL.

The rearrangement links TRBV5-1 to TRBJ2-7; no clear D. The CDR3 has 11 amino acids. Germline V gene sequence: CDR1 SGHRS, CDR2 YFSETQ. V lost 3 bases to trimming and J lost 3 bases, with 4 bases between them. The CDR3 nucleotides read TGCGCCAGCAGCTCCCACTACGAGCAGTACTTC. It encodes CASSSHYEQYF.

V is TRBV15 and J is TRBJ2-2; 9 bases align to TRBD1. The CDR3 contains 15 residues. The J segment lost 10 bases and the V segment lost 0 bases, leaving 6 bases of the junction unmatched. The germline V gene encodes CDR1 LNHNV and CDR2 YYDKDF (reference sequence). The CDR3 DNA follows: TGTGCCACCAGCAGAGATCGACAGGGGGTGGAGGAGCTGTTTTTT. Protein sequence: CATSRDRQGVEELFF.

This clone was observed a few times. The chain links TRBV4-2 to TRBJ2-7; the D is unclear. This CDR3 is 15 amino acids long. Germline loops: CDR1 LGHNA, CDR2 YNFKEQ. Between the trimmed V and J ends, which lost 1 base and 3 bases, there was a span of 13 bases. The CDR3 protein is CASSQVVAGSYEQYF. CDR3 nucleotides: TGTGCCAGCAGCCAAGTTGTTGCAGGAAGCTACGAGCAGTACTTC.

The gene calls are TRBV9 and TRBJ2-5; D perhaps matches TRBD1 (6 bases). The CDR3 is made up of 14 amino acids. Trimming left V 2 bases short and J 2 bases short, with 10 bases between. The germline CDR1 and CDR2 sequences are SGDLS and YYNGEE. Written as DNA, the CDR3 is TGTGCCAGCAGCGTCAGGGGCGGGCAAGAGACCCAGTACTTC. This sequence encodes CASSVRGGQETQYF.

The V call is TRBV2, the J call TRBJ1-2; TRBD1 agrees at 11 bases. The CDR3 has 13 amino acids. Germline V gene lookup returns CDR1 SNHLY and CDR2 FYNNEI. The J segment lost 6 bases and the V segment lost 10 bases, leaving 7 bases of the junction unmatched. This CDR3 is CANSGQGVDGYTF. CDR3 DNA sequence: TGTGCCAATTCGGGACAGGGGGTTGATGGCTACACCTTC.